Listed below are T cell receptor beta chains from one sample, sequenced in a study of shared clonotypes between healthy human individuals. The protocol was immunoSEQ multiplex PCR, while the TCRdb copy is restricted to in-frame clones and leaves out a portion. The data hold a few million clones, with almost 96% observed a single time. The sample was naive CD4+ T cells sorted from blood. All receptors derive from a man between 18 and 35 years old in good health. The CDR3 runs from the conserved cysteine through the conserved F or W. The order of the fields is V gene, J gene, D gene, clone size, CDR3 protein, CDR3 DNA. D genes are given only for firm matches. A row's size may be missing; if present it is once, few, many or a size class.

V gene: TRBV18; J gene: TRBJ2-5; D gene: -; clone size: -; CDR3 protein: CASSPGMGDQYF; CDR3 DNA: TGTGCCAGCTCACCCGGTATGGGTGACCAGTACTTC
V gene: TRBV7-9; J gene: TRBJ1-1; D gene: TRBD1; clone size: -; CDR3 protein: CASSFSSRGPTEAFF; CDR3 DNA: TGTGCCAGCAGCTTTTCGTCCAGGGGGCCCACTGAAGCTTTCTTT
V gene: TRBV2; J gene: TRBJ1-1; D gene: -; clone size: few; CDR3 protein: CASKVNTEAFF; CDR3 DNA: TGTGCCAGCAAGGTGAACACTGAAGCTTTCTTT
V gene: TRBV10-3; J gene: TRBJ1-2; D gene: -; clone size: once; CDR3 protein: CAINEGGGYGYTF; CDR3 DNA: TGTGCCATCAACGAGGGTGGGGGCTATGGCTACACCTTC
V gene: TRBV7-7; J gene: TRBJ1-5; D gene: TRBD1; clone size: -; CDR3 protein: CASSLDRADQPQHF; CDR3 DNA: TGTGCTAGCAGCTTGGACAGGGCGGATCAGCCCCAGCATTTT
V gene: TRBV30; J gene: TRBJ2-6; D gene: -; clone size: -; CDR3 protein: CAWSVGGSGANVLTF; CDR3 DNA: TGTGCCTGGAGCGTTGGTGGGTCTGGGGCCAACGTCCTGACTTTC
V gene: TRBV28; J gene: TRBJ1-4; D gene: TRBD1; clone size: -; CDR3 protein: CASGKSGGPEKLFF; CDR3 DNA: TGTGCCAGCGGTAAATCAGGGGGCCCTGAAAAACTGTTTTTT
V gene: TRBV7-3; J gene: TRBJ2-2; D gene: -; clone size: -; CDR3 protein: CASSQGSPNTGELFF; CDR3 DNA: TGTGCCAGCAGCCAGGGGTCCCCGAACACCGGGGAGCTGTTTTTT
V gene: TRBV30; J gene: TRBJ1-4; D gene: -; clone size: -; CDR3 protein: CAWSGQSEKLFF; CDR3 DNA: TGTGCCTGGAGTGGACAGAGTGAAAAACTGTTTTTT
V gene: TRBV6-6; J gene: TRBJ2-7; D gene: TRBD1; clone size: -; CDR3 protein: CASSSDRGVPYEQYF; CDR3 DNA: TGTGCCAGCAGCAGCGACAGGGGAGTACCCTACGAGCAGTACTTC
V gene: TRBV7-8; J gene: TRBJ2-5; D gene: -; clone size: once; CDR3 protein: CASSYGRFQETQYF; CDR3 DNA: TGTGCCAGCAGCTACGGACGGTTCCAAGAGACCCAGTACTTC
V gene: TRBV30; J gene: TRBJ1-3; D gene: TRBD1; clone size: -; CDR3 protein: CAWSVGQGSGNTIYF; CDR3 DNA: TGTGCCTGGAGTGTGGGACAGGGCTCTGGAAACACCATATATTTT
V gene: TRBV18; J gene: TRBJ2-7; D gene: -; clone size: -; CDR3 protein: CASSSAGQPYEQYF; CDR3 DNA: TGTGCCAGCTCATCAGCGGGACAGCCCTACGAGCAGTACTTC
V gene: TRBV10-3; J gene: TRBJ2-2; D gene: -; clone size: -; CDR3 protein: CAISDTGANTGELFF; CDR3 DNA: TGTGCCATCAGTGACACCGGCGCGAACACCGGGGAGCTGTTTTTT
V gene: TRBV6-6; J gene: TRBJ2-1; D gene: TRBD2; clone size: -; CDR3 protein: CASSYEAGGFNEQFF; CDR3 DNA: TGTGCCAGCAGTTACGAGGCGGGAGGCTTCAATGAGCAGTTCTTC
V gene: TRBV5-4; J gene: TRBJ2-7; D gene: -; clone size: once; CDR3 protein: CASSLASGDHEQYF; CDR3 DNA: TGTGCCAGCAGCTTGGCCTCGGGGGACCACGAGCAGTACTTC
V gene: TRBV7-8; J gene: TRBJ1-3; D gene: -; clone size: -; CDR3 protein: CASSLRGFGNTIYF; CDR3 DNA: TGTGCCAGCAGCTTACGAGGGTTCGGAAACACCATATATTTT
V gene: TRBV6-6; J gene: TRBJ2-7; D gene: TRBD2; clone size: -; CDR3 protein: CASSYLLAGPSYEQYF; CDR3 DNA: TGTGCCAGCAGTTACCTCTTAGCGGGACCTAGCTACGAGCAGTACTTC
V gene: TRBV9; J gene: TRBJ2-1; D gene: -; clone size: once; CDR3 protein: CASSVEAGQYYNEQFF; CDR3 DNA: TGTGCCAGCAGCGTAGAGGCGGGACAGTACTACAATGAGCAGTTCTTC
V gene: TRBV7-2; J gene: TRBJ1-2; D gene: TRBD1; clone size: -; CDR3 protein: CASSPSSTGDRGYTF; CDR3 DNA: TGTGCCAGCAGTCCATCCTCGACAGGGGATCGTGGCTACACCTTC
V gene: TRBV5-1; J gene: TRBJ2-5; D gene: -; clone size: -; CDR3 protein: CASSLALEETQYF; CDR3 DNA: TGCGCCAGCAGCTTGGCTTTGGAAGAGACCCAGTACTTC
V gene: TRBV7-9; J gene: TRBJ1-3; D gene: -; clone size: few; CDR3 protein: CASKTGTGNTIYF; CDR3 DNA: TGTGCCAGCAAGACTGGGACGGGAAACACCATATATTTT
V gene: TRBV2; J gene: TRBJ2-3; D gene: -; clone size: -; CDR3 protein: CASSEVAPRTDTQYF; CDR3 DNA: TGTGCCAGCAGTGAGGTAGCACCCCGCACAGATACGCAGTATTTT
V gene: TRBV11-2; J gene: TRBJ1-1; D gene: -; clone size: -; CDR3 protein: CASSLAGQLNTEAFF; CDR3 DNA: TGTGCCAGCAGCTTAGCGGGACAACTGAACACTGAAGCTTTCTTT
V gene: TRBV5-1; J gene: TRBJ2-3; D gene: -; clone size: -; CDR3 protein: CASSQPGADTQYF; CDR3 DNA: TGCGCCAGCAGCCAACCCGGCGCCGATACGCAGTATTTT